Listed below are T cell receptor beta chains from one sample, sequenced in a study of blood T cell repertoires in COVID-19. Clones were read by immunoSEQ multiplex PCR, and TCRdb kept only the in-frame ones, dropping some. The sample holds hundreds of thousands of clones; under 90% are singletons and the top ten take approximately 4.1%. Material for sequencing was PBMCs or T cells enriched from blood (not recorded which). The source is a man under 40 who had recovered from COVID-19. Both conserved end residues are part of each CDR3. Each record gives: J gene, clone size, D gene, V gene, CDR3 length, CDR3 DNA, CDR3 protein. The D gene is left open where the match is weak. Size is omitted from some rows. Given values are once, few, many or a class for expanded clones.

J gene: TRBJ1-2
clone size: -
D gene: -
V gene: TRBV18
CDR3 length: 15
CDR3 DNA: TGTGCCAGCTCAGACGACAGCCAGCCCCGCTATGGCTACACCTTC
CDR3 protein: CASSDDSQPRYGYTF

J gene: TRBJ1-1
clone size: -
D gene: -
V gene: TRBV11-3
CDR3 length: 15
CDR3 DNA: TGTGCCAGCACCTTAGCGGGGGGCCTGAACACTGAAGCTTTCTTT
CDR3 protein: CASTLAGGLNTEAFF

J gene: TRBJ1-2
clone size: -
D gene: -
V gene: TRBV18
CDR3 length: 17
CDR3 DNA: TGTGCCAGCTCACCGATTTTCGACAGGAGTCTTAACTATGGCTACACCTTC
CDR3 protein: CASSPIFDRSLNYGYTF

J gene: TRBJ1-1
clone size: few
D gene: -
V gene: TRBV11-3
CDR3 length: 11
CDR3 DNA: TGTGCCAGCGGAGTGAACACTGAAGCTTTCTTT
CDR3 protein: CASGVNTEAFF

J gene: TRBJ1-6
clone size: -
D gene: -
V gene: TRBV25-1
CDR3 length: 13
CDR3 DNA: TGTGCCAGCGGCGGGGCTACCTTTTCACCCCTCCACTTT
CDR3 protein: CASGGATFSPLHF

J gene: TRBJ2-3
clone size: -
D gene: -
V gene: TRBV4-1
CDR3 length: 16
CDR3 DNA: TGCGCCAGCAGCCGGCAGGGATATCCTAGCACAGATACGCAGTATTTT
CDR3 protein: CASSRQGYPSTDTQYF

J gene: TRBJ2-3
clone size: -
D gene: TRBD2
V gene: TRBV11-3
CDR3 length: 14
CDR3 DNA: TGTGCCAGCAGCTCTCGACTAGCGGGAGATACGCAGTATTTT
CDR3 protein: CASSSRLAGDTQYF

J gene: TRBJ1-1
clone size: once
D gene: -
V gene: TRBV3-1/TRBV3-2
CDR3 length: 14
CDR3 DNA: TGTGCCAGCAGCTGGACAGCTCTGAACACTGAAGCTTTCTTT
CDR3 protein: CASSWTALNTEAFF

J gene: TRBJ1-2
clone size: -
D gene: TRBD1
V gene: TRBV15
CDR3 length: 14
CDR3 DNA: TGTGCCACCAGCAGAGATCTGACAGGGGATGGCTACACCTTC
CDR3 protein: CATSRDLTGDGYTF

J gene: TRBJ2-3
clone size: -
D gene: -
V gene: TRBV2
CDR3 length: 15
CDR3 DNA: TGTGCCAGCAGCGGGGGGCTCTCTAGCACAGATACGCAGTATTTT
CDR3 protein: CASSGGLSSTDTQYF

J gene: TRBJ1-4
clone size: -
D gene: -
V gene: TRBV27
CDR3 length: 18
CDR3 DNA: TGTGCCAGCAGTTTATCGAACGAGGCCCGATTCATTAATGAAAAACTGTTTTTT
CDR3 protein: CASSLSNEARFINEKLFF

J gene: TRBJ1-2
clone size: -
D gene: -
V gene: TRBV30
CDR3 length: 11
CDR3 DNA: TGTGCCTGGAGCGTCCTCTATGGCTACACCTTC
CDR3 protein: CAWSVLYGYTF

J gene: TRBJ2-1
clone size: -
D gene: TRBD2
V gene: TRBV25-1
CDR3 length: 16
CDR3 DNA: TGTGCCAGCAGTGGGACTAGCGGGGGGCGCTACAATGAGCAGTTCTTC
CDR3 protein: CASSGTSGGRYNEQFF

J gene: TRBJ2-7
clone size: few
D gene: -
V gene: TRBV15
CDR3 length: 13
CDR3 DNA: TGTGCCACCAGCAGAGAACAGGGTTACGAGCAGTACTTC
CDR3 protein: CATSREQGYEQYF

J gene: TRBJ1-3
clone size: -
D gene: -
V gene: TRBV6-5
CDR3 length: 15
CDR3 DNA: TGTGCCAGCAGTTACGACAGGACGTCTGGAAACACCATATATTTT
CDR3 protein: CASSYDRTSGNTIYF